The T cell receptor beta chain described here comes from a study of T cells after posttransplantation cyclophosphamide. TCRdb keeps only in-frame clones here, not all; method: immunoSEQ multiplex PCR. The sample holds just under 20,000 clones, approximately 90% seen once. This clone is medium-sized in the sample. The antigen remains unidentified. Points from the study as a whole: Recipient CMV seropositivity and CMV reactivation strongly tracked TRB clonality.

A marrow graft followed busulfan-fludarabine conditioning, with cyclophosphamide on days +3 and +4. Here the sequenced sample was PBMCs, taken after allogeneic stem cell transplant with posttransplant cyclophosphamide. The TCR was taken from a female patient aged 35-55 years who received an allogeneic stem cell transplant from a related donor, was CMV-positive, and had no GVHD. Some T cells may be graft donor cells.

The CDR3 spells CAARGQESSGNTIYF. CDR3 nucleotide sequence: TGTGCCGCCAGGGGACAGGAGAGCTCTGGAAACACCATATATTTT. The chain recombines TRBV10-3 with TRBJ1-3; the match to TRBD1 covers 8 bases. Unmatched junction bases numbered 9, after V lost 11 bases and J lost 0 bases. This CDR3 spans 15 amino acids. Germline assignment: CDR1 ENHRY and CDR2 SYGVKD.